The 15 T cell receptor beta chains below come from one sample, sequenced in a study of tissue T cells after allogeneic stem cell transplantation. The table came from immunoSEQ multiplex PCR; TCRdb's copy has only in-frame clones and leaves some out. This table holds more than 2,500 clones, about half found once. Time point reported: mouse harvest day 14 after allogeneic transplant. Each mouse received 10^7 T-cell-depleted marrow cells plus 10^6 splenic CD5+ T cells by tail vein. Input material: lymph node tissue. These TCRs come from a female BALB/c mouse given C57BL/6 T cells with graft-versus-host disease after an allogeneic hematopoietic cell transplant.

Turning to this clone: The junction and the germline gene differ at one end; a read error may be behind it. Gene names and germline refer to mouse. The CDR3 end falls 1 residue outside the read, so it is completed with the germline J gene. The chain has TRBV13-2 and TRBJ2-5; TRBD2 agrees at 10 bases. CDR3 length: 16 residues. Germline loops: CDR1 NNHNN, CDR2 SYGAGS (reference sequence). The sequenced part of the CDR3 DNA is TGTGCCGGCGGTGGGGGACTGGGGAGGCGCGAAGACACCCAGTAC. Its translation is CAGGGGLGRREDTQY. The complete CDR3 reads CAGGGGLGRREDTQYF.

As regards this clone: Mouse names are used for the genes. Read coverage stops 1 residue before the CDR3 terminus; the germline J gene supplies the remainder. The chain is built from TRBV23 and TRBJ1-4; the table's D call of TRBD1 was not tested on the DNA. CDR1 is KGHTA, CDR2 FQNQQP, per germline. This CDR3 region has 15 residues. CDR3 DNA, as far as it was read: TGCTCCAGCAGTCAATCCGGGACAGGCAACGAAAGATTATTT. It specifies CSSSQSGTGNERLF. The full CDR3 protein reads CSSSQSGTGNERLFF.

This clone was counted only a few times. Each gene name is a mouse one. The read terminates 1 residue before the CDR3 end, so the remaining end is supplied by the germline J gene. The chain carries TRBV26 and TRBJ1-4; D not resolved. V lost 6 bases to trimming and J lost 0 bases, with 5 bases between them. Per germline, CDR1 KGHPV and CDR2 FQNQEV (reference sequence). This CDR3 contains 13 residues. CDR3 bases read: TGTGCCAGCAGCCCCTTTTCCAACGAAAGATTATTT. It specifies CASSPFSNERLF. The full CDR3 protein is CASSPFSNERLFF.

In regard to this clone: Gene and germline names: mouse. The CDR3 goes on 1 residue after the read ends, and that part is filled in from the germline J gene. This chain connects TRBV26 to TRBJ2-7; D not resolved. This CDR3 spans 15 amino acids. Trimming pared 0 bases from V and 0 bases from J, leaving 9 bases between. From germline, CDR1 is KGHPV and CDR2 FQNQEV (reference sequence). The chain's CDR3 is CASSLSTGSSYEQYF. Partial CDR3 DNA: TGTGCCAGCAGTCTGTCGACCGGGAGCTCCTATGAACAGTAC.

This clone turned up a few times. Genes here carry mouse names. The read terminates 1 residue before the CDR3 end, so the remaining end is supplied by the germline J gene. The V and J genes are TRBV2 and TRBJ2-3; TRBD2 matches at 10 bases. CDR3 size: 16 residues. The trim removed 0 bases at V and 2 bases at J, leaving 2 bases unmatched. In germline, CDR1 is LGHNA, CDR2 YSYQKL. CDR3 sequence reads: CASSQDWGGVAETLYF. Partial CDR3 DNA: TGTGCCAGCAGCCAAGACTGGGGGGGCGTTGCAGAAACGCTGTAT.

About this clone: Gene names are the mouse ones. The read terminates 1 residue before the CDR3 end, so the remaining end is supplied by the germline J gene. The chain is built from TRBV26 and TRBJ2-7; D gene uncertain. The CDR3 contains 13 residues. Germline lookup yields CDR1 KGHPV and CDR2 FQNQEV (reference sequence). Trimming left V 5 bases short and J 2 bases short, with 10 bases between. CDR3 DNA, as far as it was read: TGTGCCAGCAGTTCCGGACCGACCTATGAACAGTAC. Residues: CASSSGPTYEQY. The whole CDR3 protein reads CASSSGPTYEQYF. The full variable domain, rest sourced from reference TRBV26 and TRBJ2-7, is NSKVIQTPRYLVKGQGQKAKMRCIPEKGHPVVFWYQQNKNNEFKFLINFQNQEVLQQIDMTEKRFSAECPSNSPCSLEIQSSEAGDSALYLCASSSGPTYEQYFGPGTRLTVL.

This clone has only a few counts. The genes and germline here are from mouse. The CDR3: CASGDQTGQLYF. The covered CDR3 bases are TGTGCCAGCGGTGACCAAACCGGGCAGCTCTAC. The chain couples TRBV13-2 to TRBJ2-2, with D uncertain. The read terminates 1 residue ahead of where the CDR3 ends, so the germline J gene completes it. The germline V gene has CDR1 NNHNN and CDR2 SYGAGS (reference sequence). The V and J ends lost 2 bases and 5 bases respectively, with 4 bases between them. The CDR3 covers 12 residues.

Comments on this clone: Gene names and germline match the mouse. The DNA ends 1 residue before the CDR3 does, and the rest of the CDR3 is filled in from the germline J gene. V usage is TRBV1 and J usage is TRBJ2-4; D might be TRBD1 (6 bases). The CDR3 sequence is 15 residues long. V lost 3 bases and J 0 bases, leaving 10 bases between the germline ends. Per germline, CDR1 NSQYPW and CDR2 LRSPGD (reference sequence). Here the CDR3 reads CTCSAGQPSQNTLYF. The DNA read from the CDR3 is TGCACCTGCAGTGCGGGACAACCTAGTCAAAACACCTTGTAC.

This clone was counted only a few times. Genes here carry mouse names. The read ends 1 residue early relative to the CDR3; the germline J gene fills the gap. This sequence joins TRBV3 and TRBJ1-4; D not certain. The V end was cut by 1 base, the J end by 4 bases, with 4 bases between. The CDR3 totals 13 residues. Germline V lookup: CDR1 SNHLY, CDR2 FYNGKV (reference sequence). The covered CDR3 bases are TGTGCCAGCAGCTTAGTTGGCAACGAAAGATTATTT. It encodes CASSLVGNERLF. The whole CDR3 reads CASSLVGNERLFF.

Comment on this clone: The gene symbols are mouse symbols. The read comes to an end 1 residue before the CDR3 does, leaving the germline J gene to fill in the end. This chain joins TRBV3 and TRBJ2-3, with D uncertain. The CDR3 extends over 15 amino acids. Germline V lookup: CDR1 SNHLY, CDR2 FYNGKV (reference sequence). Deletions cut 3 bases from V and 0 bases from J, with 10 bases between. Here the CDR3 reads CASSLSGFSAETLYF. The CDR3 bases that were read are TGTGCCAGCAGCTTGAGCGGTTTTAGTGCAGAAACGCTGTAT.

This clone was found a few times. Each gene name is a mouse one. Coverage ceases 1 residue before the CDR3 finishes, and the germline J gene fills in the end. This chain connects TRBV13-2 to TRBJ2-1, with D possibly called TRBD1 or TRBD2 (6 bases each). This CDR3 region has 15 residues. Trimming took off 2 bases at V and 2 bases at J, with 11 bases between the two ends. Per germline, CDR1 NNHNN and CDR2 SYGAGS (reference sequence). Incomplete CDR3 DNA: TGTGCCAGCGGTGAAGGGGGGAGGGACTATGCTGAGCAGTTC. Amino acids: CASGEGGRDYAEQF. The complete CDR3 sequence is CASGEGGRDYAEQFF.

There are a few counts of this clone. Genes and germline are mouse. The sequence runs out 1 residue before the end of the CDR3; the remainder is reconstructed from the germline J gene. The chain employs TRBV2 and TRBJ2-1; 13 positions match TRBD2. Trimming removed 1 base from V and 6 bases from J; junction bases left unmatched: 3. Germline V gene lookup returns CDR1 LGHNA and CDR2 YSYQKL. The CDR3 is 16 amino acids. CDR3 DNA (partial): TGTGCCAGCAGCCAAGGGACTGGGGGGGCGCTTGCTGAGCAGTTC. The encoded protein is CASSQGTGGALAEQF. The CDR3 as a whole reads CASSQGTGGALAEQFF.

A word on this clone: Mouse germline and gene names are used. Sequencing ends 1 residue short of the CDR3 end; the germline J gene provides the rest. The chain is built from TRBV12-1 and TRBJ2-3; TRBD2 agrees at 7 bases. Germline trimming cut 6 bases from V and 0 bases from J; bases unmatched to any gene: 2. CDR1 and CDR2 (germline): SGHSN, HYEKVE. This CDR3 is 13 amino acids long. This CDR3 reads CASLGGSAETLYF. The sequenced CDR3 bases are TGTGCCAGCCTTGGGGGGAGTGCAGAAACGCTGTAT.

About this clone: Mouse names are used for the genes. The read falls 1 residue short of the CDR3 end, and the missing part is taken from the germline J gene. The rearrangement uses TRBV12-1 and TRBJ1-6; possible D gene TRBD1, 5 bases. TRBJ1-6 is an ORF, with its function uncertain. The CDR3 loop spans 14 amino acids. The V and J ends lost 1 base and 4 bases respectively, with 7 bases between them. In germline, CDR1 is SGHSN, CDR2 HYEKVE. CDR3 sequence reads: CASSLDSYNSPLYF. The CDR3 bases that were read are TGTGCCAGCTCTCTTGACAGTTATAATTCGCCCCTCTAC.

This clone turned up a few times. Gene names and germline match the mouse. The read ends 1 residue shy of where the CDR3 ends; the end is completed using the germline J gene. V and J are TRBV26 and TRBJ1-5; a possible D gene is TRBD1 (6 bases). V was clipped by 4 bases and J by 7 bases, with 8 bases between them. The CDR3 covers 12 residues. The germline V gene has CDR1 KGHPV and CDR2 FQNQEV (reference sequence). This CDR3 is CASSPTGQAPLF. Partial CDR3 DNA: TGTGCCAGCAGTCCCACAGGGCAGGCTCCGCTT.